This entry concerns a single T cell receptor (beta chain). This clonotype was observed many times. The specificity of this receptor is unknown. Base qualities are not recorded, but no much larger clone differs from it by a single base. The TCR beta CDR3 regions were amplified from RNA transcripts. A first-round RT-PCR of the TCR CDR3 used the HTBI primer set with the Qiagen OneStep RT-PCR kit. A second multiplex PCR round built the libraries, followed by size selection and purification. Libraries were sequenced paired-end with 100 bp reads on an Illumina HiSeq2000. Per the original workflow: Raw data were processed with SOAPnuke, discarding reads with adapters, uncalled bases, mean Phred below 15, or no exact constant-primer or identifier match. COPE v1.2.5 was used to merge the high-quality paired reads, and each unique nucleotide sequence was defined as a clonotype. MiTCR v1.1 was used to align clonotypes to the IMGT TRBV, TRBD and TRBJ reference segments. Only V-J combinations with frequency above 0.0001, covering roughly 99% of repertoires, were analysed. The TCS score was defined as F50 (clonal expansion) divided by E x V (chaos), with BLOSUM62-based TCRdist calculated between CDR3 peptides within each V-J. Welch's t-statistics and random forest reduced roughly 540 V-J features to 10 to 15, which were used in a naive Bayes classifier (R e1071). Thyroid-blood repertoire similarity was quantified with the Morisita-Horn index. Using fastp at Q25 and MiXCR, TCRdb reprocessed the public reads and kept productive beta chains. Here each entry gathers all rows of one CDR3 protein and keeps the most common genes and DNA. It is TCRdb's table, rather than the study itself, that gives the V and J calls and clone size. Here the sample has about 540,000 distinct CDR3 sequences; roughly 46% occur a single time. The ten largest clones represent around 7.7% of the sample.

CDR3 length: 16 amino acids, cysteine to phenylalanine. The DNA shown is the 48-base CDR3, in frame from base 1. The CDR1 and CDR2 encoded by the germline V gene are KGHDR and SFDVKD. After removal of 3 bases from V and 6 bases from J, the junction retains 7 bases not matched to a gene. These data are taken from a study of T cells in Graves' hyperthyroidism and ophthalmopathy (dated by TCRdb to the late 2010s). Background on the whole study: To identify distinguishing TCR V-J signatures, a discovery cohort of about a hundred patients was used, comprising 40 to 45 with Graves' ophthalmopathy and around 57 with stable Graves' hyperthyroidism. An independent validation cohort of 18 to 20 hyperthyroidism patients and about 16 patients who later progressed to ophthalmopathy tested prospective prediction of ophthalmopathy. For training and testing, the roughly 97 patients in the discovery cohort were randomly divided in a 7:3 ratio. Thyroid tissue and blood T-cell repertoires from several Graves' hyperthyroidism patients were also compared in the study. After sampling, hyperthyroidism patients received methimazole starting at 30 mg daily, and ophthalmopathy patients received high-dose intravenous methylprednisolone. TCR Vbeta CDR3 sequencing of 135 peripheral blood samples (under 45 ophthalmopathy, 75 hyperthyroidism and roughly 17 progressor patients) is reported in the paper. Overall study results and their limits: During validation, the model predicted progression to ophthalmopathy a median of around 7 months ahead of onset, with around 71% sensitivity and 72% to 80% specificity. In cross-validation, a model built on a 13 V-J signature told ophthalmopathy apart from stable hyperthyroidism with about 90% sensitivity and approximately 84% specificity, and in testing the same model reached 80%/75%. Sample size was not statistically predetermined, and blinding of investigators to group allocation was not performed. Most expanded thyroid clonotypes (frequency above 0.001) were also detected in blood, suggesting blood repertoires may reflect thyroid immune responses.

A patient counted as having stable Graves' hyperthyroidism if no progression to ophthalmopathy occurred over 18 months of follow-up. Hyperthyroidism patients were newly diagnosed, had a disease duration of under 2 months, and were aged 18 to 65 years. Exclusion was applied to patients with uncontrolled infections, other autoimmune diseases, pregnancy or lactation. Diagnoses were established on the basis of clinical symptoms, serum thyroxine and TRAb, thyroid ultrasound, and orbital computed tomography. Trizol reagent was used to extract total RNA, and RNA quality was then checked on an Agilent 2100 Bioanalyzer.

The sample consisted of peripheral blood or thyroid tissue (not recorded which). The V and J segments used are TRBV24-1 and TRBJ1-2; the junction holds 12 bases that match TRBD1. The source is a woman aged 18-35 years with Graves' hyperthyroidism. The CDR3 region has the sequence CATSDGGQGAFDGYTF. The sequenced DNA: TGTGCCACCAGTGATGGGGGACAGGGGGCTTTTGATGGCTACACCTTC.